This T cell receptor beta chain was sequenced during a study of beta chain features in type 1 diabetes. Study as a whole: Age and gender were similar between patients and healthy donors, as were cell yields.

V dropped 3 bases and J dropped 6 bases, with 13 bases sitting between them. Germline V gives CDR1 ENHRY, CDR2 SYGVKD. The CDR3 length is 14 residues. This clone was counted many times. Every isolated RNA sample was fully reverse transcribed, so sequencing captured expressed TCRB transcripts. TCRdb's copy holds only in-frame clones and misses some; the assay was immunoSEQ multiplex PCR. The data contain 350,000 to 450,000 clones, about 15% of them singletons. This chain connects TRBV10-3 to TRBJ2-3; D possibly corresponds to TRBD2 (5 bases). The receptor's source is a man aged 30 to 45 in good health. Specimen: naive CD4+ T cells from blood. The CDR3: CAISDRRDADTQYF. CDR3 DNA sequence: TGTGCCATCAGTGATCGTCGGGATGCCGATACGCAGTATTTT.